This TCR beta chain was obtained from a study of regulatory T cells in long-lasting Graves disease. Trimming cost V 4 bases and J 6 bases; bases outside gene matches: 13. The CDR3 runs to 16 residues. Germline CDR1 SGHRS, CDR2 YFSETQ. Building the TCR beta libraries relied on iRepertoire HTBI primers, and CDR3 regions underwent Arm-PCR. TCRdb reprocessed the multiplex PCR reads with MiXCR, giving one entry per CDR3 protein. This table has fewer than 450,000 distinct CDR3 sequences, 20% to 25% appearing once. Points from the study as a whole: Favored usage of TRBV28, TRBJ1-2 and TRBJ2-5 was recorded in persistent disease.

Time point here: persistent/refractory GD, antithyroid drugs over 5 years with positive TRAb. From PBMCs, RNA was extracted and then used to make the TCR library. Of note for this clonotype: What it binds is unknown.

The chain is built from TRBV5-1 and TRBJ2-1; 7 bases line up with TRBD2. The sequenced sample was peripheral blood mononuclear cells (PBMCs), obtained when the disease was refractory, from a patient treated with antithyroid drugs. This clonotype originated in a female donor with Graves disease. CDR3 bases: TGCGCCAGCAGCGCCGAGGGGACTATTTGGGGCAATGAGCAGTTCTTC. It encodes CASSAEGTIWGNEQFF.